These 23 T cell receptor beta chains were all obtained from the same sample, sequenced in a study of immune cell composition in non-small cell lung cancer. TCRdb's copy holds only in-frame clones and misses some; the assay was immunoSEQ multiplex PCR. The sample lists thousands of clones; roughly four fifths were seen once. Sequencing was performed on lung tumor tissue. Receptors were obtained from a human donor with non-small cell lung cancer.

The V gene is TRBV7-3, the J gene TRBJ2-1; 8 bases map to TRBD1. Germline CDR1 reads SGHTA; CDR2 reads FQGTGA. The CDR3 loop spans 13 amino acids. V was clipped by 4 bases and J by 10 bases; unmatched bases: 6. The CDR3 bases are TGTGCCAGCAGCTCGGACAGGGTCGGAGAGCAGTTCTTC. It specifies CASSSDRVGEQFF.

This clone appeared once. The rearrangement joins TRBV21-1 to TRBJ1-3. TRBV21-1 is termed a pseudogene. This CDR3 is built from 13 residues. The CDR3 coding sequence is TGTGCCAGCAGCCCCAAAGCGGGAAACACCATATATTTT. Translating gives CASSPKAGNTIYF.

V and J are TRBV7-3 and TRBJ1-6; D ambiguous. The CDR3 is 14 residues long. V was shortened by 2 bases and J by 1 base, with 3 bases between the two germline ends. CDR1 is SGHTA and CDR2 is FQGTGA in the germline V gene. CDR3 region: CASSLVSYNSPLHF. CDR3 DNA: TGTGCCAGCAGCTTAGTGTCCTATAATTCACCCCTCCACTTT.

This chain joins TRBV7-9 and TRBJ1-5; D remains ambiguous. The CDR3 contains 13 residues. The germline gives CDR1 SEHNR, CDR2 FQNEAQ (reference sequence). The V gene lost 5 bases and the J gene lost 5 bases, with 10 bases spanning the gap. The CDR3, as DNA: TGTGCCAGCAGCCAGCTCGCGGATCAGCCCCAGCATTTT. Its translation is CASSQLADQPQHF.

V is TRBV11-2 and J is TRBJ2-5; the match to TRBD1 covers 9 bases. Germline V gives CDR1 SGHAT, CDR2 FQNNGV. The CDR3 consists of 14 residues. V shed 3 bases, J shed 4 bases, and the junction held 3 bases outside the gene matches. The CDR3 region has the DNA TGTGCCAGCAGCTTCCGGGACAGGGTAGAGACCCAGTACTTC. This gives the protein CASSFRDRVETQYF.

The chain is built from TRBV2 and TRBJ1-4; 10 bases match TRBD1. V lost 5 bases, J lost 4 bases, and 13 bases stayed unmatched. The germline V gene has CDR1 SNHLY and CDR2 FYNNEI. CDR3 size: 18 residues. CDR3 loop: CASSTPPGTGVGNEKLFF. DNA for the CDR3: TGTGCCAGCAGTACACCCCCCGGGACAGGGGTGGGTAATGAAAAACTGTTTTTT.

The chain employs TRBV5-1 and TRBJ2-3; 15 bases line up with TRBD2. Unmatched junction bases numbered 7, after V lost 3 bases and J lost 2 bases. The CDR3 spans 18 residues. Germline assignment: CDR1 SGHRS and CDR2 YFSETQ. The CDR3 region is CASSSGLAGGPTTDTQYF. The CDR3 bases are TGCGCCAGCAGCTCGGGACTAGCGGGGGGCCCAACCACAGATACGCAGTATTTT.

The chain couples TRBV27 to TRBJ2-2; 9 bases match TRBD2. The V and J ends lost 5 bases and 3 bases, in that order; junction bases with no gene match: 7. The germline V gene encodes CDR1 MNHEY and CDR2 SMNVEV (reference sequence). The CDR3 spans 16 residues. This CDR3 reads CASSPRAGGDTGELFF. The CDR3, as DNA: TGTGCCAGCAGTCCTCGAGCGGGGGGCGACACCGGGGAGCTGTTTTTT.

The rearrangement joins TRBV2 to TRBJ2-1; 10 positions agree with TRBD1. The CDR3 length is 15 residues. The J segment lost 2 bases and the V segment lost 6 bases, leaving 4 bases of the junction unmatched. The germline V gene has CDR1 SNHLY and CDR2 FYNNEI. CDR3 region: CASRETGGAYNEQFF. As DNA, the CDR3 is TGTGCCAGCAGAGAGACAGGGGGCGCCTACAATGAGCAGTTCTTC.

CDR3 in DNA: TGTGCCAGCGGACGTAGGGTAAAAGAGACCCAGTACTTC. Its translation is CASGRRVKETQYF. The chain joins TRBV6-1 to TRBJ2-5, with unresolved D. V lost 8 bases and J lost 3, with 13 bases in between. CDR3 size: 13 residues. From germline, CDR1 is MNHNS and CDR2 SASEGT.

This clone has more than one count but fewer than ten. This chain joins TRBV23-1 and TRBJ1-5; 7 positions agree with TRBD1. TRBV23-1 belongs to the ORF category, with a function that is uncertain. The ends lost 2 bases at V and 4 bases at J; junction bases unmatched: 17. This CDR3 has 19 amino acids. The CDR3 DNA is TGCGCCAGCAGTCAAAAAACAGGGGTAGGGATTATATGTAATCAGCCCCAGCATTTT. Its translation is CASSQKTGVGIICNQPQHF.

The chain has TRBV6-5 and TRBJ2-3, with TRBD2 as a possible D gene (5 bases). CDR3 length equals 13 residues. Germline V lookup: CDR1 MNHEY, CDR2 SVGAGI. V dropped 7 bases and J dropped 6 bases, with 14 bases sitting between them. The CDR3 nucleotides read TGTGCCAGCAAAGGAGGAATTGCGGATACGCAGTATTTT. Its protein is CASKGGIADTQYF.

In its sample, this clone was seen once. V and J are TRBV2 and TRBJ2-1, with 14 bases aligning to TRBD2. The germline V gene has CDR1 SNHLY and CDR2 FYNNEI. Trimming cost V 6 bases and J 12 bases; bases outside gene matches: 10. This CDR3 comprises 15 residues. DNA for the CDR3: TGTGCCAGCAGCGCCGGACTAGCGGGGGGTAGCGGGCAGTTCTTC. Translated: CASSAGLAGGSGQFF.

Points on this clone: This is likely an artifact of a read error, given a far larger clone one base away. Other DNA sequences in the same sample also yield this CDR3. The V gene is TRBV5-2, the J gene TRBJ2-7; the tabulated D call, TRBD1, remains unverified against the DNA. TRBV5-2 has pseudogene status. The CDR3 has 14 residues. The CDR3 coding sequence is TGTGCCAGCAGCCCGGACAGGGTCCCCTACGAGCAGTACTTC. Residues: CASSPDRVPYEQYF.

V gene TRBV5-1 combines with J gene TRBJ2-7; 7 bases match TRBD2. Germline V gene lookup returns CDR1 SGHRS and CDR2 YFSETQ. The length of the CDR3 is 15 residues. J lost 6 bases, V lost 5 bases, and 14 bases had no gene match. For the CDR3, the DNA is TGCGCCAGCAGTCGAGGCGGGGGAGAGGGTGGCGAGCAGTACTTC. Amino acids: CASSRGGGEGGEQYF. The full variable domain, rest sourced from reference TRBV5-1 and TRBJ2-7, is KAGVTQTPRYLIKTRGQQVTLSCSPISGHRSVSWYQQTPGQGLQFLFEYFSETQRNKGNFPGRFSGRQFSNSRSEMNVSTLELGDSALYLCASSRGGGEGGEQYFGPGTRLTVT.

The rearrangement links TRBV5-5 to TRBJ2-1; D not certain. Deletions cut 7 bases from V and 0 bases from J, with 14 bases between. The CDR3 covers 15 residues. Germline lookup yields CDR1 SGHKS and CDR2 YYEKEE (reference sequence). The CDR3 protein is CASAPTGSSYNEQFF. For the CDR3, the DNA is TGTGCCAGCGCCCCAACGGGTAGCTCCTACAATGAGCAGTTCTTC.

This clone was detected a few times. This sequence joins TRBV7-8 and TRBJ1-5; 8 bases are shared with TRBD1. Germline lookup yields CDR1 SGHVS and CDR2 FQNEAQ. Trimming cost V 1 base and J 4 bases; bases outside gene matches: 0. The CDR3 runs to 14 residues. The CDR3 is CASSLGDRNQPQHF. DNA for the CDR3: TGTGCCAGCAGCTTAGGGGACAGGAATCAGCCCCAGCATTTT.

This rearrangement joins TRBV7-9 to TRBJ1-2; 7 positions match TRBD1. Looked up from germline, CDR1 is SEHNR and CDR2 is FQNEAQ (reference sequence). This CDR3 is built from 13 residues. J gave up 8 bases and V 5 bases, and 8 bases lay outside the gene matches. CDR3 residues: CASSPQGSSGYTF. Here the CDR3 DNA reads TGTGCCAGCAGCCCACAGGGGTCTAGCGGCTACACCTTC.

The V gene is TRBV18, the J gene TRBJ2-7; 10 bases line up with TRBD2. V trimming: 2 bases; J trimming: 0 bases; junction bases outside the gene matches: 10. Germline V gene sequence: CDR1 KGHSH, CDR2 LQKENI. The CDR3 consists of 18 residues. CDR3 sequence reads: CASSPALAGASSSYEQYF. The CDR3, as DNA: TGTGCCAGCTCACCAGCTCTAGCGGGGGCGTCTAGCTCCTACGAGCAGTACTTC.

The J gene is TRBJ2-7, the V gene TRBV6-1; D unclear. The CDR3 sequence is 11 residues long. V lost 2 bases and J lost 5, with 4 bases in between. Germline CDR1 MNHNS, CDR2 SASEGT. The CDR3 DNA sequence: TGTGCCAGCAGTGAACCCCACGAGCAGTACTTC. It is translated as CASSEPHEQYF.

This clone was observed a single time. The chain combines TRBV19 with TRBJ2-1; 8 nucleotides match TRBD2. Germline-derived CDR1 and CDR2 are LNHDA and SQIVND (reference sequence). The CDR3 length is 16 residues. V was pared by 0 bases and J by 4 bases, with 5 bases of the junction left unmatched. The CDR3 DNA reads TGTGCCAGTAGTATAGACACGGGGGGGCGTTACAATGAGCAGTTCTTC. It yields the protein CASSIDTGGRYNEQFF.

The chain carries TRBV11-3 and TRBJ1-1; D gene unclear. This CDR3 comprises 14 residues. Between the trimmed V and J ends, which lost 4 bases and 1 base, there was a span of 10 bases. Germline V gene data show CDR1 as SGHNT and CDR2 as YENEEA. CDR3 region: CASSSPGANTEAFF. Written as DNA, the CDR3 is TGTGCCAGCAGCTCCCCCGGTGCGAACACTGAAGCTTTCTTT.

The chain couples TRBV11-3 to TRBJ2-1; D is perhaps TRBD1 or TRBD2 (6 bases each). Germline CDR1 and CDR2: SGHNT and YENEEA. CDR3 length: 14 amino acids. Trimming took off 3 bases at V and 2 bases at J, with 8 bases between the two ends. This CDR3 is CASSLGGAYNEQFF. CDR3 DNA: TGTGCCAGCAGCTTGGGGGGCGCCTACAATGAGCAGTTCTTC. The complete variable domain, with remaining parts taken from reference TRBV11-3 and TRBJ2-1, reads EAGVVQSPRYKIIEKKQPVAFWCNPISGHNTLYWYLQNLGQGPELLIRYENEEAVDDSQLPKDRFSAERLKGVDSTLKIQPAELGDSAVYLCASSLGGAYNEQFFGPGTRLTVL.